These 4 T cell receptor beta chains were sequenced from one sample in a study of shared clonotypes between healthy human individuals. The data were produced by immunoSEQ multiplex PCR, yet TCRdb's version contains in-frame clones alone and is incomplete. The sample has 2 million to 2.5 million clones; about 95% are singletons. Source material: naive CD4+ T cells sorted from blood. Subset given: CD45RA+ positively selected. These receptors were obtained from a man aged 18-30 years in good health.

The chain joins TRBV5-1 to TRBJ2-1; 9 bases are a match to TRBD2. The CDR3 consists of 15 residues. V was clipped by 2 bases and J by 3 bases; unmatched bases: 3. CDR1 is SGHRS, CDR2 YFSETQ, per germline. The CDR3 region has the DNA TGCGCCAGCAGCTTCGGAGCGGGGGGCTACAATGAGCAGTTCTTC. Translation: CASSFGAGGYNEQFF.

The chain has TRBV6-1 and TRBJ1-4, with D perhaps matching TRBD1 (6 bases). Germline CDR1 MNHNS, CDR2 SASEGT. Trimming took off 1 base at V and 7 bases at J, with 13 bases between the two ends. The CDR3 runs to 15 residues. The chain's CDR3 is CASSEVQGGGEKLFF. The CDR3 nucleotides are TGTGCCAGCAGTGAAGTACAGGGTGGGGGTGAAAAACTGTTTTTT.

The rearrangement uses TRBV25-1 and TRBJ1-1; D remains ambiguous. Trimming took off 3 bases at V and 6 bases at J, with 14 bases between the two ends. This CDR3 has 14 residues. CDR1 and CDR2 from the germline V gene are MGHDK and SYGVNS. CDR3 nucleotide sequence: TGTGCCAGCAGTGATTTAGGACCCTCCGCTGAAGCTTTCTTT. Translated: CASSDLGPSAEAFF.

For this clone: This may stem from a read error, because a much larger clone lies one nucleotide away. The chain carries TRBV18 and TRBJ2-4; the match to TRBD2 covers 8 bases. The germline V gene has CDR1 KGHSH and CDR2 LQKENI. This CDR3 comprises 16 residues. CDR3 DNA sequence: TGTGCCAGCTCACCACCGACAGGACTAGCCAAAGACATTCAGTACTTC. Protein sequence: CASSPPTGLAKDIQYF.